The next 17 T cell receptor beta chains were all read from a single sample in a study of T cell repertoires in cytomegalovirus infection. The antigens of these receptors remain unknown. TCRdb redid the calling of the reads with MiXCR, one entry per CDR3 protein. The table records about 71,000 distinct CDR3 sequences, around 20% of them present only once. The sample in question was CD8+ T cells from cultured PBMCs, obtained from culture after CMV antigen stimulation. All receptors derive from a human donor in good health (CMV status not recorded). Some clones in this sample may be carry-over from other donors' samples.

There are a few counts of this clonotype. The V gene is TRBV7-2, the J gene TRBJ1-1; D ambiguous. Germline CDR1 reads SGHTA; CDR2 reads FQGNSA. The CDR3 extends over 12 amino acids. The ends were cut back, 3 bases at V and 0 bases at J, with 2 bases in the middle. CDR3 DNA: TGTGCCAGCAGCTTTGTGAACACTGAAGCTTTCTTT. Its translation: CASSFVNTEAFF.

V is TRBV3-1 and J is TRBJ1-2; possible D gene TRBD1, 6 bases. This CDR3 spans 15 amino acids. Trimming took off 4 bases at V and 3 bases at J, with 15 bases between the two ends. Germline V lookup: CDR1 LGHDT, CDR2 YNNKEL (reference sequence). The CDR3 spells CASSPSPGAYYGYTF. CDR3 bases: TGTGCCAGCAGCCCCTCGCCGGGGGCTTACTATGGCTACACCTTC.

The chain combines TRBV7-9 with TRBJ2-5; D is ambiguous. CDR1 is SEHNR, CDR2 FQNEAQ, per germline (reference sequence). Between the trimmed V and J ends, which lost 2 bases and 3 bases, there was a span of 13 bases. This CDR3 region has 15 residues. DNA of the CDR3: TGTGCCAGCAGCTTATGGGTGGAATCGAAAGAGACCCAGTACTTC. Its protein is CASSLWVESKETQYF.

In its sample, this clonotype was seen a few times. The chain employs TRBV27 and TRBJ1-1, with D uncertain. CDR1 is MNHEY and CDR2 is SMNVEV in the germline V gene (reference sequence). Trimming pared 0 bases from V and 1 base from J, leaving 3 bases between. The CDR3 totals 13 residues. CDR3 DNA: TGTGCCAGCAGTTTATCAGAGAACACTGAAGCTTTCTTT. Translated: CASSLSENTEAFF.

This clonotype has more than one count but fewer than ten. The chain is built from TRBV11-2 and TRBJ2-1; D remains unclear. The CDR3 is 14 residues long. Germline lookup yields CDR1 SGHAT and CDR2 FQNNGV. The germline V and J ends were trimmed by 3 bases and 0 bases, with 6 bases remaining between them. The CDR3 DNA reads as TGTGCCAGCAGCTTCATAGGCTCCTACAATGAGCAGTTCTTC. The encoded protein is CASSFIGSYNEQFF.

This clonotype was counted only a few times. This chain connects TRBV12-3 or TRBV12-4 to TRBJ2-5; possibly TRBD1 for D (7 bases). This CDR3 region has 17 residues. V shed 5 bases and J shed 3 bases, with 22 bases lying between them. CDR3 sequence: CASSRGPSQGKKETQYF. The CDR3 DNA reads as TGTGCCAGCAGTCGGGGGCCTTCACAGGGGAAGAAAGAGACCCAGTACTTC.

This clonotype has ten or more counts. This chain joins TRBV10-3 and TRBJ2-1; D is ambiguous. The CDR3 extends over 16 amino acids. Deletions cut 7 bases from V and 0 bases from J, with 16 bases between. The germline CDR1 and CDR2 sequences are ENHRY and SYGVKD. The CDR3 reads CAIKEEWKSSYNEQFF. The CDR3 DNA reads as TGTGCCATCAAAGAGGAATGGAAGAGCTCCTACAATGAGCAGTTCTTC.

The chain combines TRBV7-9 with TRBJ1-2; 7 nucleotides align to TRBD1. This CDR3 spans 15 amino acids. V dropped 4 bases and J dropped 0; count of bases not matched to a gene: 5. The germline CDR1 and CDR2 sequences are SEHNR and FQNEAQ (reference sequence). This CDR3 reads CASSSKGQPNYGYTF. CDR3 DNA sequence: TGTGCCAGCAGCTCAAAGGGACAGCCTAACTATGGCTACACCTTC. Variable domain in full (rest from reference TRBV7-9 and TRBJ1-2): DTGVSQNPRHKITKRGQNVTFRCDPISEHNRLYWYRQTLGQGPEFLTYFQNEAQLEKSRLLSDRFSAERPKGSFSTLEIQRTEQGDSAMYLCASSSKGQPNYGYTFGSGTRLTVV.

As for this clonotype: This clone may be a read error of a much larger clone one base away. The V gene is TRBV6-5, the J gene TRBJ2-1, with a possible D match to TRBD2 (6 bases). Germline CDR1 reads MNHEY; CDR2 reads SVGAGI. The CDR3 length is 16 residues. This CDR3 is CASSYGLAGKGNEQLF. The DNA for the CDR3 is TGTGCCAGCAGTTACGGTCTCGCGGGGAAGGGGAATGAGCAGTTATTC.

This clonotype was picked up a small number of times. The genes are TRBV4-3 and TRBJ2-1; 7 nucleotides line up with TRBD2. The J segment lost 2 bases and the V segment lost 1 base, leaving 11 bases of the junction unmatched. The CDR3 covers 18 residues. Germline V gene data show CDR1 as LGHNA and CDR2 as YSLEER. CDR3 residues: CASSQGPFDGLAYNEQFF. The CDR3 DNA reads as TGCGCCAGCAGCCAAGGCCCCTTCGATGGACTAGCCTACAATGAGCAGTTCTTC.

Worth noting for this clonotype: With a much larger clone just one base away, this may be a read error. J is TRBJ1-1 and V is TRBV13; D unresolved. Germline V gene lookup returns CDR1 PRHDT and CDR2 FYEKMQ (reference sequence). The CDR3 consists of 13 residues. Trimming cost V 3 bases and J 2 bases, with 7 bases left between them. The CDR3 sequence is CASSLISNTEAFF. CDR3 in DNA: TGTGCCAGCAGCTTGATATCAAACACTGAAGCTTTCTTT.

This clonotype was seen more than once but under ten times. The chain couples TRBV12-5 to TRBJ1-5; 8 positions agree with TRBD1. This CDR3 is 18 amino acids long. Germline V gene sequence: CDR1 LGHNT, CDR2 FRNRAP. The V gene end was trimmed by 0 bases and the J gene end by 0 bases; junction bases not matched to a gene: 7. This chain's CDR3 is CASGLVRDRTYSNQPQHF. CDR3 sequence (DNA): TGTGCTAGTGGTTTGGTCAGGGACAGGACCTATAGCAATCAGCCCCAGCATTTT.

The rearrangement links TRBV29-1 to TRBJ1-2; TRBD1 aligns across 10 bases. CDR3 length: 13 amino acids. CDR1 and CDR2 (germline): SQVTM, ANQGSEA. After removal of 4 bases from V and 4 bases from J, the junction contained 3 bases not matched to a gene. CDR3 in DNA: TGCAGCGTTGGGGACAGGGGTGGCTATGGCTACACCTTC. Amino acids: CSVGDRGGYGYTF.

This clonotype was observed a handful of times. In DNA, the CDR3 is TGTGCCAGCAGTTACCCGGACGGGACCTTTGAAGCTTTCTTT. Translation gives CASSYPDGTFEAFF. The chain couples TRBV6-2 or TRBV6-3 to TRBJ1-1; tentatively, D is TRBD1 (5 bases). Trimming pared 2 bases from V and 7 bases from J, leaving 14 bases between. The CDR3 consists of 14 residues. CDR1 is MNHEY and CDR2 is SVGEGT in the germline V gene.

This clonotype was picked up a small number of times. The gene calls are TRBV4-1 and TRBJ2-5; D gene uncertain. V dropped 1 base and J dropped 2 bases, with 11 bases sitting between them. The CDR3 totals 15 residues. Germline V gene lookup returns CDR1 MGHRA and CDR2 YSYEKL. CDR3 in amino acids: CASSQAFRSQETQYF. CDR3 nucleotides: TGCGCCAGCAGCCAAGCCTTCCGGTCGCAAGAGACCCAGTACTTC.

This rearrangement joins TRBV29-1 to TRBJ1-1; D ambiguous. Germline values: CDR1 SQVTM, CDR2 ANQGSEA. Deletions cut 4 bases from V and 0 bases from J, with 6 bases between. This CDR3 is 12 amino acids long. In nucleotides, the CDR3 is TGCAGCGTTGGGTCGATGAACACTGAAGCTTTCTTT. Its protein is CSVGSMNTEAFF. The whole variable domain, remainder taken from reference TRBV29-1 and TRBJ1-1, is SAVISQKPSRDICQRGTSLTIQCQVDSQVTMMFWYRQQPGQSLTLIATANQGSEATYESGFVIDKFPISRPNLTFSTLTVSNMSPEDSSIYLCSVGSMNTEAFFGQGTRLTVV.

This clonotype was picked up a small number of times. The chain combines TRBV7-2 with TRBJ1-1; TRBD1 matches 7 bases. The V segment lost 0 bases and the J segment 5 bases; nucleotides outside the gene matches: 12. This CDR3 is 17 amino acids long. The germline V gene has CDR1 SGHTA and CDR2 FQGNSA. The CDR3 reads CASSLASTGPDGTEAFF. CDR3 sequence (DNA): TGTGCCAGCAGCTTAGCCTCGACAGGGCCTGATGGGACTGAAGCTTTCTTT.